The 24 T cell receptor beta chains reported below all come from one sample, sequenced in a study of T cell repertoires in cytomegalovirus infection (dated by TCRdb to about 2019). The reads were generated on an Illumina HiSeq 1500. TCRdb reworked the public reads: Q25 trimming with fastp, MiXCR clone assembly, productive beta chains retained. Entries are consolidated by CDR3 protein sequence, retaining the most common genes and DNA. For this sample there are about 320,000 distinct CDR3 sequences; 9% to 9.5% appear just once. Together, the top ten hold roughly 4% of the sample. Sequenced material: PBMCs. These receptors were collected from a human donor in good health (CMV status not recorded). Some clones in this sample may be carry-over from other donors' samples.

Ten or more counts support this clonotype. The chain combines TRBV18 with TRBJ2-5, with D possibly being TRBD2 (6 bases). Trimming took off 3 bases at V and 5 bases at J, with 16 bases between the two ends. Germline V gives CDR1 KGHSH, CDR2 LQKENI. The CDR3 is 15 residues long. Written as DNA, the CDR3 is TGTGCCAGCTCACCGCGGGGCGGGAAGATGGAGACCCAGTACTTC. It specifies CASSPRGGKMETQYF.

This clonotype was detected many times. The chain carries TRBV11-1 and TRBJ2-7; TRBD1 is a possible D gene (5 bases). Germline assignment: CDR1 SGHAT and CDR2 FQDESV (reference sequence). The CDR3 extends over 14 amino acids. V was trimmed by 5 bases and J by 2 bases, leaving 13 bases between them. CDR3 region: CASSQDSLTYEQYF. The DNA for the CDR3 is TGTGCCAGCAGCCAAGACAGTCTGACCTACGAGCAGTACTTC.

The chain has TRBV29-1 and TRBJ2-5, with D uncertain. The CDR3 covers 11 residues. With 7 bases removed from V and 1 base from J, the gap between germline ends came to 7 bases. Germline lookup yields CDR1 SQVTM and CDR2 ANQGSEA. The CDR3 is CSAVPQETQYF. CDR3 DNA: TGCAGCGCAGTGCCCCAAGAGACCCAGTACTTC.

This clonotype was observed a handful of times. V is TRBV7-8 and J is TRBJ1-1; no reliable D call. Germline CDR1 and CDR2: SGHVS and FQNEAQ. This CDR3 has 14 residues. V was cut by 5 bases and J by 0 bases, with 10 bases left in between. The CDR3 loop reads CASSLLQVNTEAFF. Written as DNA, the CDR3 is TGTGCCAGCAGCCTCCTGCAGGTGAACACTGAAGCTTTCTTT.

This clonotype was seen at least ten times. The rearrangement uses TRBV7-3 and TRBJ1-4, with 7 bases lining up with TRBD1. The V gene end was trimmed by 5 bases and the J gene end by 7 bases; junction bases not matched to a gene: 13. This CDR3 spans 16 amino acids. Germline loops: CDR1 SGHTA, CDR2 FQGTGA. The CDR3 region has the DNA TGTGCCAGCAGCCCGACCGGACAGGCTAGGGGTGAAAAACTGTTTTTT. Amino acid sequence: CASSPTGQARGEKLFF.

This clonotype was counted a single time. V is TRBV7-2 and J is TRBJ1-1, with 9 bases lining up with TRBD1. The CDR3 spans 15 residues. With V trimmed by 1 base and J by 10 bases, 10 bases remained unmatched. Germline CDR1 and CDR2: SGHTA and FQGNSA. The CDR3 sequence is CASSLVAGQGAPAFF. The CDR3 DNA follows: TGTGCCAGCAGCTTAGTGGCGGGACAGGGAGCGCCAGCTTTCTTT.

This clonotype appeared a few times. DNA for the CDR3: TGCGCCAGCAGCCAAGACGAGACTAGCTTCTACGAGCAGTACTTC. Protein: CASSQDETSFYEQYF. The genes are TRBV4-3 and TRBJ2-7; the match to TRBD2 covers 7 bases. The CDR3 is 15 residues long. CDR1 and CDR2 from the germline V gene are LGHNA and YSLEER. Losses at the gene ends were 0 bases for V and 3 bases for J; bases not matched to a gene: 5.

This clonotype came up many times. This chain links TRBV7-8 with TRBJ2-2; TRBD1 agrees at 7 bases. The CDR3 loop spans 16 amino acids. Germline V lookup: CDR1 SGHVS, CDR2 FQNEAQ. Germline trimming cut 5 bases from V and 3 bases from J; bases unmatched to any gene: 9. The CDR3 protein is CASSETRGWYTGELFF. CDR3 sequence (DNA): TGTGCCAGCAGCGAAACCAGGGGGTGGTACACCGGGGAGCTGTTTTTT.

The CDR3 reads CASSPSTGASGYTF. DNA of the CDR3: TGTGCCAGCAGCCCCTCCACAGGGGCCAGTGGCTACACCTTC. V is TRBV7-3 and J is TRBJ1-2; the match to TRBD1 covers 7 bases. This CDR3 has 14 residues. Trimming took 5 bases from V and 7 from J; bases not matched to a gene: 10. In germline, CDR1 is SGHTA, CDR2 FQGTGA.

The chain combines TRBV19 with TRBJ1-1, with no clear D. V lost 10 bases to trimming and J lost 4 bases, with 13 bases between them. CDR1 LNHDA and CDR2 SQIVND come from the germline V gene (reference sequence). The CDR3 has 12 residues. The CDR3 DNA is TGTGCCAAGTGGTTCACTAGCACTGAAGCTTTCTTT. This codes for CAKWFTSTEAFF.

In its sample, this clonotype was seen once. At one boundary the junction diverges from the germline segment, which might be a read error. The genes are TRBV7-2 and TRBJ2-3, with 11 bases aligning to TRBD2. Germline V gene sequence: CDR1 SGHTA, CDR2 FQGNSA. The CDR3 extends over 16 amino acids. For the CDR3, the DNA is TGTGCCAGCAGACACCTACTAGCGGGAGTACAAGATACGCAGTGTTTT. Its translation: CASRHLLAGVQDTQCF.

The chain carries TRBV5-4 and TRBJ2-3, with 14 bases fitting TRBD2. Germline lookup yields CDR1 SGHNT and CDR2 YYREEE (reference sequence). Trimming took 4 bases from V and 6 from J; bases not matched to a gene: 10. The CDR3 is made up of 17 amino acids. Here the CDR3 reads CASSRGLAGAVTDTQYF. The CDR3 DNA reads TGTGCCAGCAGCCGGGGACTAGCGGGAGCGGTGACGGATACGCAGTATTTT.

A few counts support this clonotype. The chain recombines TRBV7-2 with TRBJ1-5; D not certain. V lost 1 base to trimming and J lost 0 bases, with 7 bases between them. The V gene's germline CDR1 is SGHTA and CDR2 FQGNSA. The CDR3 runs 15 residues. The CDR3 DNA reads TGTGCCAGCAGCTTAGATGGCACTAGCAATCAGCCCCAGCATTTT. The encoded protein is CASSLDGTSNQPQHF.

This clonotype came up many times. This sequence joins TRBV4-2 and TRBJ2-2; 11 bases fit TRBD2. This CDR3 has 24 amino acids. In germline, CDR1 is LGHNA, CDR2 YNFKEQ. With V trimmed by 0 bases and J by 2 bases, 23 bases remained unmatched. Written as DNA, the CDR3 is TGTGCCAGCAGCCAAGAACCCGCTGGATTAAGTATTATAGCGGGAGGGCTTAACACCGGGGAGCTGTTTTTT. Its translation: CASSQEPAGLSIIAGGLNTGELFF.

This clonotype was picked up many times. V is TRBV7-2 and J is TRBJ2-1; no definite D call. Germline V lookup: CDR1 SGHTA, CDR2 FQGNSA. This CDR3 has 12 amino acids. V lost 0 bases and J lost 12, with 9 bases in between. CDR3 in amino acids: CASSLALGRQFF. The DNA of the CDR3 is TGTGCCAGCAGCTTAGCGCTAGGTCGGCAGTTCTTC.

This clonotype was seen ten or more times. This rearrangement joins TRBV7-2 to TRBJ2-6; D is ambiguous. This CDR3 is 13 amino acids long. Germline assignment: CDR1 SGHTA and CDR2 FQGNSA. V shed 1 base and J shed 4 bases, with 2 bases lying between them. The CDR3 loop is CASSLGGANVLTF. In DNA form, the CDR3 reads TGTGCCAGCAGCTTAGGGGGGGCCAACGTCCTGACTTTC.

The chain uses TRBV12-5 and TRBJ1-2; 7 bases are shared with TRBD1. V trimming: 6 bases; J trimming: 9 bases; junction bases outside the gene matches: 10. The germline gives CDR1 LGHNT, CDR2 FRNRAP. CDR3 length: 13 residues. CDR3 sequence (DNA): TGTGCTAGTGGCTCTGGACAGGCCGCACGCTACACCTTC. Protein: CASGSGQAARYTF.

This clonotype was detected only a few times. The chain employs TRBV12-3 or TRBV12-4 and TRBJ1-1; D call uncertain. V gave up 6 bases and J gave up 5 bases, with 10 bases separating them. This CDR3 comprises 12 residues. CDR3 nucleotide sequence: TGTGCCAGCAGGGAGTTACCAACTGAAGCTTTCTTT. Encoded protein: CASRELPTEAFF.

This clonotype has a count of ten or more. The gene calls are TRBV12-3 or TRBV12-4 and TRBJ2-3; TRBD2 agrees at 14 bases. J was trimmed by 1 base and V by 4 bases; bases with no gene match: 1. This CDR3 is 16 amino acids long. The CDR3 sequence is CASSWGLAGGTDTQYF. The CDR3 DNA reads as TGTGCCAGCAGTTGGGGACTAGCGGGGGGCACAGATACGCAGTATTTT.

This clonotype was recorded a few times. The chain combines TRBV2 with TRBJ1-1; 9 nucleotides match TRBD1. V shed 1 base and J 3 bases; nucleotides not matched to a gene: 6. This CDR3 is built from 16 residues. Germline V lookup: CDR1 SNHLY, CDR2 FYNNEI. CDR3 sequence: CASSEDLQGAYTEAFF. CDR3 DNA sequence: TGTGCCAGCAGTGAAGATCTACAGGGGGCGTACACTGAAGCTTTCTTT.

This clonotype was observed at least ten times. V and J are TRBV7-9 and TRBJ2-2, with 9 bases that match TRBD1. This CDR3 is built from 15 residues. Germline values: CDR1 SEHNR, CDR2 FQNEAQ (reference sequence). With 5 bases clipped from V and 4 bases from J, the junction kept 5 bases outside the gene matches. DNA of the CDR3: TGTGCCAGCAGCACCTGGACAGGGGCCACCGGGGAGCTGTTTTTT. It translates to CASSTWTGATGELFF.

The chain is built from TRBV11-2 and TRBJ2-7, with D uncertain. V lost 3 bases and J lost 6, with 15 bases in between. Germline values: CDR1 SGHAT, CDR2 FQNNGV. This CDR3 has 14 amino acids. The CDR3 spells CASSFIGQPSEQYF. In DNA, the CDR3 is TGTGCCAGCAGCTTTATCGGGCAGCCGTCCGAGCAGTACTTC.

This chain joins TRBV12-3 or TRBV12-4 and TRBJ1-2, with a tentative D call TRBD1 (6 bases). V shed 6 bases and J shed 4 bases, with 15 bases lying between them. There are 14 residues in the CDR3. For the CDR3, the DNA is TGTGCCAGCAGGACCACAGGGACGACCTATGGCTACACCTTC. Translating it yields CASRTTGTTYGYTF.

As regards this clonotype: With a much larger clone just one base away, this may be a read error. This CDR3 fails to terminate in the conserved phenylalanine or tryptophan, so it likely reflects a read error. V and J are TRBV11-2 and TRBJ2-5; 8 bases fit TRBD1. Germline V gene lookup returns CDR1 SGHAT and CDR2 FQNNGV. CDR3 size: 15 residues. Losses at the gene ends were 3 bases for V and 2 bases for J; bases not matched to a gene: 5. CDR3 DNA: TGTGCCAGCAGCTTTGGACAGGGAAGTCAAGAGACCCAGTACTCC. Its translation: CASSFGQGSQETQYS.